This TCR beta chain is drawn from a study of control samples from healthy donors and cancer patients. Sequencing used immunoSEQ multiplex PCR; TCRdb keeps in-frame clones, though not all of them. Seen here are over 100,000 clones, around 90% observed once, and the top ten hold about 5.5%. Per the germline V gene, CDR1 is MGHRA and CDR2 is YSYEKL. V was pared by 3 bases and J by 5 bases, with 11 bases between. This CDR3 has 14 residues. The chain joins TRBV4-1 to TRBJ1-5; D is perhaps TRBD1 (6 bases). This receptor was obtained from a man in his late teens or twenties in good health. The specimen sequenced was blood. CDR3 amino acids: CASSHLGAHQPQHF. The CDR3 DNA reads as TGCGCCAGCAGCCATTTGGGGGCCCATCAGCCCCAGCATTTT.